Listed here are 23 T cell receptor beta chains from one sample, sequenced in a study of CD4 T cells in relation to SARS-CoV-2 and coronaviruses. These receptors are not linked to any known antigen. Sequencing was performed with immunoSEQ multiplex PCR; in TCRdb, only in-frame clones are kept and a portion is missing. This table has 25,000 to 30,000 clones, 75% to 80% appearing once. Unexposed donor CD4+ T cells date from about 2011-2018, before the COVID-19 pandemic. Isolation of CD4+ T cells took place after approximately 10 days in culture. The sample consisted of CD4+ T cells from PBMCs, cultured in vitro. These receptors all stem from a human donor in good health.

This chain connects TRBV4-2 to TRBJ2-5, with a weak D call TRBD2 (6 bases). CDR1 is LGHNA, CDR2 YNFKEQ, per germline. The CDR3 covers 15 residues. The V end lost 0 bases, the J end lost 7 bases, and 15 bases lay between the germline ends. The CDR3 nucleotides read TGTGCCAGCAGCCAAGATGGGTGGAGGGAAGTGACCCAGTACTTC. Its translation is CASSQDGWREVTQYF.

The chain's CDR3 is CASSIGWNTQYF. The CDR3 bases are TGTGCCAGTAGTATCGGCTGGAATACGCAGTATTTT. The V call is TRBV19, the J call TRBJ2-3; D gene ambiguous. CDR3 length equals 12 residues. V shed 3 bases and J shed 7 bases, with 8 bases lying between them. Per germline, CDR1 LNHDA and CDR2 SQIVND (reference sequence). Full variable domain (missing parts from reference TRBV19 and TRBJ2-3): DGGITQSPKYLFRKEGQNVTLSCEQNLNHDAMYWYRQDPGQGLRLIYYSQIVNDFQKGDIAEGYSVSREKKESFPLTVTSAQKNPTAFYLCASSIGWNTQYFGPGTRLTVL.

V gene TRBV27 combines with J gene TRBJ2-5; 8 nucleotides agree with TRBD2. J was trimmed by 2 bases and V by 3 bases; bases with no gene match: 8. CDR1 is MNHEY and CDR2 is SMNVEV in the germline V gene (reference sequence). This CDR3 is 16 amino acids long. CDR3 in DNA: TGTGCCAGCAGTTTGTTGGGGACTAGGACTCAAGAGACCCAGTACTTC. Translated, it gives CASSLLGTRTQETQYF.

The chain employs TRBV2 and TRBJ2-7; D not certain. V was shortened by 6 bases and J by 3 bases, with 15 bases between the two germline ends. The germline V gene encodes CDR1 SNHLY and CDR2 FYNNEI. The CDR3 is 14 amino acids. The CDR3 nucleotides read TGTGCCAGCAGCCCACTGCGGATTAACTACGAGCAGTACTTC. Residues: CASSPLRINYEQYF. Drawing the rest from reference TRBV2 and TRBJ2-7, the complete variable domain is EPEVTQTPSHQVTQMGQEVILRCVPISNHLYFYWYRQILGQKVEFLVSFYNNEISEKSEIFDDQFSVERPDGSNFTLKIRSTKLEDSAMYFCASSPLRINYEQYFGPGTRLTVT.

The chain is built from TRBV20-1 and TRBJ2-2, with D uncertain. Trimming pared 3 bases from V and 3 bases from J, leaving 11 bases between. Germline lookup yields CDR1 DFQATT and CDR2 SNEGSKA (reference sequence). The CDR3 is made up of 14 amino acids. The DNA for the CDR3 is TGCAGTGCTAGTATGGGCAGAGACACCGGGGAGCTGTTTTTT. As protein: CSASMGRDTGELFF.

In the case of this clone: Germline and junction disagree at one end, which may indicate a read error. V and J are TRBV7-7 and TRBJ2-2; D unclear. CDR3 length equals 14 residues. Germline V gene lookup returns CDR1 SSHAT and CDR2 FNYEAQ (reference sequence). The chain's CDR3 is CASSLARNTGELFF. Written as DNA, the CDR3 is TGTGCTAGCAGCCTGGCCAGAAACACCGGGGAGCTGTTTTTT.

V usage is TRBV24-1 and J usage is TRBJ2-2; no clear D gene. Germline V CDR1 and CDR2: KGHDR, SFDVKD. This CDR3 has 11 amino acids. The V gene lost 4 bases and the J gene lost 6 bases, with 2 bases spanning the gap. CDR3 in DNA: TGTGCCACCAGTGAGTCCGGGGAGCTGTTTTTT. This codes for CATSESGELFF.

The genes are TRBV5-1 and TRBJ1-1, with TRBD1 identical over 9 bases. In germline, CDR1 is SGHRS, CDR2 YFSETQ. V was pared by 0 bases and J by 6 bases, with 12 bases of the junction left unmatched. This CDR3 contains 17 residues. CDR3 amino acids: CASSLATTGGEGAEAFF. The DNA for the CDR3 is TGCGCCAGCAGCTTGGCGACGACAGGGGGGGAAGGCGCTGAAGCTTTCTTT.

By frequency in the sample, this clone is medium-sized. V usage is TRBV19 and J usage is TRBJ1-3; 8 nucleotides agree with TRBD1. This CDR3 region has 13 residues. V shed 8 bases, J shed 7 bases, and the junction held 7 bases outside the gene matches. Germline loops: CDR1 LNHDA, CDR2 SQIVND (reference sequence). The CDR3 nucleotides are TGTGCCAGTGGACAGGGATCCAGGAACACCATATATTTT. The encoded protein is CASGQGSRNTIYF.

The V gene is TRBV7-9, the J gene TRBJ1-6; no clear D. The V gene's germline CDR1 is SEHNR and CDR2 FQNEAQ (reference sequence). The CDR3 sequence is 15 residues long. V was trimmed by 0 bases and J by 8 bases, leaving 11 bases between them. The CDR3 coding sequence is TGTGCCAGCAGCTTAGCCGCCGGTAGGGATTCACCCCTCCACTTT. It encodes CASSLAAGRDSPLHF. The full variable domain, rest sourced from reference TRBV7-9 and TRBJ1-6, is DTGVSQNPRHKITKRGQNVTFRCDPISEHNRLYWYRQTLGQGPEFLTYFQNEAQLEKSRLLSDRFSAERPKGSFSTLEIQRTEQGDSAMYLCASSLAAGRDSPLHFGNGTRLTVT.

The chain is built from TRBV7-3 and TRBJ2-5; tentative D call: TRBD2 (6 bases). This CDR3 is built from 15 residues. Germline V CDR1 and CDR2: SGHTA, FQGTGA. V dropped 3 bases and J dropped 5 bases, with 16 bases sitting between them. The CDR3 DNA follows: TGTGCCAGCAGCTTGGCGTTGGGAGGTAGTGAGACCCAGTACTTC. This sequence encodes CASSLALGGSETQYF.

The rearrangement joins TRBV6-2 or TRBV6-3 to TRBJ1-5; 9 bases line up with TRBD1. The CDR3 has 14 residues. The V and J ends lost 6 bases and 5 bases, in that order; junction bases with no gene match: 5. Germline CDR1 reads MNHEY; CDR2 reads SVGEGT. The CDR3 here is CASSRGTGYQPQHF. DNA of the CDR3: TGTGCCAGCAGCCGTGGGACAGGGTATCAGCCCCAGCATTTT.

The chain has TRBV6-5 and TRBJ1-1; D uncertain. This CDR3 has 14 amino acids. The V and J ends lost 6 bases and 4 bases respectively, with 15 bases between them. The germline V gene has CDR1 MNHEY and CDR2 SVGAGI. CDR3 nucleotide sequence: TGTGCCAGCAGATCCTCGGGGATTGGCACTGAAGCTTTCTTT. Protein sequence: CASRSSGIGTEAFF.

The rearrangement uses TRBV20-1 and TRBJ1-5; 11 nucleotides line up with TRBD1. The V gene's germline CDR1 is DFQATT and CDR2 SNEGSKA (reference sequence). The CDR3 sequence is 13 residues long. V lost 3 bases, J lost 6 bases, and 1 base stayed unmatched. As DNA, the CDR3 is TGCAGTGCTAGTGGGACAGGGGGTCAGCCCCAGCATTTT. As protein: CSASGTGGQPQHF.

Only one count was recorded for this clone. The genes are TRBV19 and TRBJ2-5, with 7 bases aligning to TRBD2. Germline V gives CDR1 LNHDA, CDR2 SQIVND (reference sequence). This CDR3 region has 12 residues. Trimming cost V 8 bases and J 3 bases; bases outside gene matches: 3. CDR3 bases: TGTGCCAGTGGACGGGGGGAAGAGACCCAGTACTTC. It yields the protein CASGRGEETQYF.

This clone was detected only a few times. Written as DNA, the CDR3 is TGTGCCAGCAGCCAGCTCCTTCCGGGACAGGGGGGCTACGAGCAGTACTTC. This translates into CASSQLLPGQGGYEQYF. The chain uses TRBV4-2 and TRBJ2-7; 11 nucleotides match TRBD1. Germline V gene lookup returns CDR1 LGHNA and CDR2 YNFKEQ. This CDR3 is 17 amino acids long. Trimming at V came to 3 bases and at J to 3 bases, leaving 10 bases not matched to a gene.

Only a few counts were recorded for this clone. The chain links TRBV27 to TRBJ2-1, with a tentative D call TRBD2 (5 bases). CDR1 and CDR2 (germline): MNHEY, SMNVEV (reference sequence). V was trimmed by 5 bases and J by 7 bases, leaving 18 bases between them. CDR3 length: 15 amino acids. CDR3 DNA sequence: TGTGCCAGCAGTGCACTAGATTTCCTCCTAAATGAGCAGTTCTTC. As protein: CASSALDFLLNEQFF.

This chain uses TRBV6-7 with TRBJ2-7, with TRBD1 identical over 8 bases. TRBV6-7 is placed among ORFs of uncertain function. This CDR3 has 14 residues. V was pared by 7 bases and J by 1 base, with 6 bases of the junction left unmatched. As DNA, the CDR3 is TGTGCCAGCAAATACGGGACAGGTTCCTACGAGCAGTACTTC. This gives the protein CASKYGTGSYEQYF.

The chain joins TRBV4-3 to TRBJ2-3; unclear D gene. The CDR3 spans 15 residues. Germline V lookup: CDR1 LGHNA, CDR2 YSLEER. V lost 0 bases and J lost 1, with 8 bases in between. Here the CDR3 DNA reads TGCGCCAGCAGCCAAGATCCGGGCGGCACAGATACGCAGTATTTT. Translated, it gives CASSQDPGGTDTQYF.

The J gene is TRBJ2-5, the V gene TRBV3-1 (or the pseudogene TRBV3-2); D unresolved. V lost 0 bases, J lost 5 bases, and 4 bases lay in between. The CDR3 is 12 residues long. CDR1 and CDR2 from the germline V gene are LGHDT and YNNKEL (reference sequence). The CDR3 nucleotides are TGTGCCAGCAGCCAAGAGAGGGAGACCCAGTACTTC. It yields the protein CASSQERETQYF.

This clone was seen a few times. The chain has TRBV4-2 and TRBJ2-2, with D hard to call. Between the trimmed V and J ends, which lost 0 bases and 1 base, there was a span of 9 bases. The length of the CDR3 is 16 residues. CDR1 LGHNA and CDR2 YNFKEQ come from the germline V gene. CDR3 loop: CASSQDGVRNTGELFF. DNA of the CDR3: TGTGCCAGCAGCCAAGATGGGGTCAGGAACACCGGGGAGCTGTTTTTT.

V and J are TRBV10-3 and TRBJ2-1, with 12 bases matching TRBD2. The CDR3 runs 16 residues. J lost 4 bases, V lost 6 bases, and 7 bases had no gene match. The germline gives CDR1 ENHRY, CDR2 SYGVKD. The CDR3 spells CAIRIGLAGSYNEQFF. The CDR3 coding sequence is TGTGCCATCAGGATAGGACTAGCGGGGAGTTACAATGAGCAGTTCTTC.

The V call is TRBV3-1 (or the pseudogene TRBV3-2), the J call TRBJ1-6; D is unresolved. Deletions cut 1 base from V and 7 bases from J, with 8 bases between. Germline lookup yields CDR1 LGHDT and CDR2 YNNKEL (reference sequence). This CDR3 has 14 residues. CDR3 sequence: CASSQAGYNSPLHF. CDR3 bases: TGTGCCAGCAGCCAAGCCGGGTACAATTCACCCCTCCACTTT.